Listed here are 21 T cell receptor beta chains from one sample, sequenced in a study of blood T cell repertoires in COVID-19. The protocol was immunoSEQ multiplex PCR, while the TCRdb copy is restricted to in-frame clones and leaves out a portion. The sample includes some 100,000 clones, more than 75% of them seen just once. Sequences were obtained from peripheral blood. These receptors came from a woman of 80 years or more with active COVID-19.

The chain combines TRBV5-1 with TRBJ1-4; a weak D match, TRBD1 (5 bases). This CDR3 region has 14 residues. The germline V and J ends were trimmed by 2 bases and 7 bases, with 12 bases remaining between them. CDR1 is SGHRS and CDR2 is YFSETQ in the germline V gene. The CDR3 bases are TGCGCCAGCAGCTTTTCAGGGTCAGGTGAAAAACTGTTTTTT. This sequence encodes CASSFSGSGEKLFF.

CDR3 nucleotide sequence: TGTGCCAGCAGCTCAGGGACTGGAAGCTCCTACAATGAGCAGTTCTTC. Translation: CASSSGTGSSYNEQFF. This chain connects TRBV7-6 to TRBJ2-1; D possibly corresponds to TRBD2 (6 bases). The V and J ends lost 4 bases and 0 bases respectively, with 13 bases between them. The CDR3 runs 16 residues. The germline V gene encodes CDR1 SGHVS and CDR2 FNYEAQ.

This clone occurred a few times. The rearrangement links TRBV5-1 to TRBJ2-7, with D perhaps TRBD1 (5 bases). Trimming removed 0 bases from V and 6 bases from J, with 13 bases in between. The germline CDR1 and CDR2 sequences are SGHRS and YFSETQ. The CDR3 length is 14 residues. This chain's CDR3 is CASSLVQGYGEQYF. DNA for the CDR3: TGCGCCAGCAGCTTGGTTCAGGGCTACGGCGAGCAGTACTTC.

V usage is TRBV6-5 and J usage is TRBJ1-2; D gene uncertain. Trimming cost V 4 bases and J 2 bases, with 14 bases left between them. In germline, CDR1 is MNHEY, CDR2 SVGAGI. The CDR3 spans 15 residues. CDR3 nucleotides: TGTGCCAGCAGTTCCCCTGGCACAGCCAACTATGGCTACACCTTC. Protein product: CASSSPGTANYGYTF.

V is TRBV6-2 or TRBV6-3 and J is TRBJ2-5, with D possibly TRBD2 on 5 matching bases. The ends were cut back, 0 bases at V and 7 bases at J, with 15 bases in the middle. In germline, CDR1 is MNHEY, CDR2 SVGEGT. The CDR3 loop spans 15 amino acids. CDR3 residues: CASSYSTDPRGTQYF. The CDR3 nucleotides read TGTGCCAGCAGTTACTCCACGGACCCCCGGGGGACCCAGTACTTC.

This clone was seen just once. V gene TRBV21-1 combines with J gene TRBJ1-1. TRBV21-1 is a known pseudogene. The CDR3 has 12 amino acids. CDR3: CASSEARTEAFF. Written as DNA, the CDR3 is TGTGCCAGCAGCGAAGCGCGGACTGAAGCTTTCTTT.

The chain uses TRBV28 and TRBJ2-7; no reliable D call. The CDR3 is 15 residues long. Germline loops: CDR1 MDHEN, CDR2 SYDVKM. Trimming took off 6 bases at V and 5 bases at J, with 20 bases between the two ends. In DNA form, the CDR3 reads TGTGCCAGCAGGAAGAATGGGCCCCCATGGGACGAGCAGTACTTC. Translated: CASRKNGPPWDEQYF. Supplemented by reference TRBV28 and TRBJ2-7, the full variable domain reads DVKVTQSSRYLVKRTGEKVFLECVQDMDHENMFWYRQDPGLGLRLIYFSYDVKMKEKGDIPEGYSVSREKKERFSLILESASTNQTSMYLCASRKNGPPWDEQYFGPGTRLTVT.

This rearrangement joins TRBV7-9 to TRBJ1-2; 7 bases are shared with TRBD1. This CDR3 spans 15 amino acids. Germline lookup yields CDR1 SEHNR and CDR2 FQNEAQ (reference sequence). Losses at the gene ends were 4 bases for V and 4 bases for J; bases not matched to a gene: 9. The CDR3 sequence: CASSWGQRVRYGYTF. As DNA, the CDR3 is TGTGCCAGCAGCTGGGGACAGAGGGTCCGCTATGGCTACACCTTC.

The V and J genes are TRBV9 and TRBJ2-1; D unresolved. CDR1 and CDR2 from the germline V gene are SGDLS and YYNGEE. This CDR3 comprises 15 residues. V was shortened by 0 bases and J by 8 bases, with 15 bases between the two germline ends. The DNA for the CDR3 is TGTGCCAGCAGCGTAGGACCGAGGTGGGTCCATGAGCAGTTCTTC. Translating gives CASSVGPRWVHEQFF.

V gene TRBV4-2 combines with J gene TRBJ1-2, with 8 bases identical to TRBD1. Germline CDR1 is LGHNA and CDR2 is YNFKEQ. Trimming removed 3 bases from V and 4 bases from J; junction bases left unmatched: 4. The CDR3 extends over 14 amino acids. The CDR3 loop is CASSQDRATYGYTF. The CDR3 DNA sequence: TGTGCCAGCAGCCAGGACAGGGCGACCTATGGCTACACCTTC.

The rearrangement links TRBV7-3 to TRBJ2-1, with TRBD2 matching 14 bases. The V and J ends lost 3 bases and 10 bases, in that order; junction bases with no gene match: 8. The germline CDR1 and CDR2 sequences are SGHTA and FQGTGA. CDR3 length: 16 residues. The CDR3 nucleotides read TGTGCCAGCAGCTTGGGGACTAGCGGGAGAGGGAGGGAGCAGTTCTTC. Translation gives CASSLGTSGRGREQFF.

The chain combines TRBV5-1 with TRBJ1-3; no reliable D call. CDR3 length: 12 residues. V was cut by 4 bases and J by 4 bases, with 6 bases left in between. Germline CDR1 SGHRS, CDR2 YFSETQ. The CDR3 DNA follows: TGCGCCAGCAGCGCGGAAGGAAACACCATATATTTT. It codes for CASSAEGNTIYF.

CDR3 nucleotides: TGTGCCAGTATTGAGGGTAATGAGCAGTTCTTC. It yields the protein CASIEGNEQFF. The chain couples TRBV19 to TRBJ2-1; tentative D call: TRBD2 (5 bases). This CDR3 has 11 residues. Trimming pared 7 bases from V and 7 bases from J, leaving 8 bases between. The germline V gene encodes CDR1 LNHDA and CDR2 SQIVND (reference sequence).

The genes are TRBV27 and TRBJ2-3, with D tentatively TRBD2 (6 bases). This CDR3 has 15 amino acids. V was trimmed by 2 bases and J by 4 bases, leaving 13 bases between them. The germline gives CDR1 MNHEY, CDR2 SMNVEV (reference sequence). The CDR3 sequence is CASSLIWRDPDTQYF. In nucleotides, the CDR3 is TGTGCCAGCAGTTTAATCTGGCGGGACCCAGATACGCAGTATTTT.

The chain employs TRBV19 and TRBJ2-4; 8 bases are a match to TRBD1. The germline V gene encodes CDR1 LNHDA and CDR2 SQIVND (reference sequence). J lost 2 bases, V lost 3 bases, and 21 bases had no gene match. This CDR3 contains 21 residues. As DNA, the CDR3 is TGTGCCAGTAGTATGGGGATAGCGGACAGGGATTTCGTGGGGTCCAAAAACATTCAGTACTTC. Its protein is CASSMGIADRDFVGSKNIQYF. Complete variable domain (other parts from reference TRBV19 and TRBJ2-4): DGGITQSPKYLFRKEGQNVTLSCEQNLNHDAMYWYRQDPGQGLRLIYYSQIVNDFQKGDIAEGYSVSREKKESFPLTVTSAQKNPTAFYLCASSMGIADRDFVGSKNIQYFGAGTRLSVL.

V usage is TRBV6-1 and J usage is TRBJ1-5; tentative D call: TRBD1 (6 bases). The V and J ends lost 1 base and 9 bases respectively, with 22 bases between them. CDR3 size: 17 residues. Germline V gives CDR1 MNHNS, CDR2 SASEGT. CDR3 residues: CASSEEGGDASGGPQHF. For the CDR3, the DNA is TGTGCCAGCAGTGAAGAAGGGGGGGACGCGTCCGGAGGGCCCCAGCATTTT.

The V call is TRBV28, the J call TRBJ1-2, with 7 bases lining up with TRBD1. After removal of 8 bases from V and 12 bases from J, the junction contained 9 bases not matched to a gene. This CDR3 contains 11 residues. Germline loops: CDR1 MDHEN, CDR2 SYDVKM. The DNA for the CDR3 is TGTGCCAGCTGGGTGGGGACAGTAAACACCTTC. Encoded protein: CASWVGTVNTF.

Turning to this clone: The junction does not match germline at one end; this may be a read error. J is TRBJ2-2 and V is TRBV7-7; D perhaps matches TRBD1 (5 bases). This CDR3 contains 15 residues. The germline V gene has CDR1 SSHAT and CDR2 FNYEAQ (reference sequence). CDR3 residues: CASSPISQGTGELFF. In nucleotides, the CDR3 is TGTGCTAGCAGCCCGATCAGTCAGGGCACCGGGGAGCTGTTTTTT.

DNA for the CDR3: TGTGCCAGCAGTGGGACTAGCGGGGGGGTAGGAGATACGCAGTATTTT. Its translation is CASSGTSGGVGDTQYF. The rearrangement joins TRBV6-2 or TRBV6-3 to TRBJ2-3, with TRBD2 identical over 16 bases. Trimming took 5 bases from V and 5 from J; bases not matched to a gene: 4. The germline V gene has CDR1 MNHEY and CDR2 SVGEGT. The CDR3 loop spans 16 amino acids.

The chain combines TRBV11-2 with TRBJ2-7; unclear D gene. V was trimmed by 3 bases and J by 6 bases, leaving 15 bases between them. Germline CDR1 reads SGHAT; CDR2 reads FQNNGV. This CDR3 spans 14 amino acids. CDR3 amino acids: CASSFPRVVGEQYF. CDR3 DNA: TGTGCCAGCAGCTTTCCCCGGGTAGTTGGCGAGCAGTACTTC.

This clone was seen only a few times. The chain has TRBV7-2 and TRBJ2-3; D not resolved. CDR3 length: 16 amino acids. Trimming stripped 4 bases from V and 0 bases from J, with 14 bases between. Germline V gene sequence: CDR1 SGHTA, CDR2 FQGNSA. CDR3 sequence reads: CASSSNLRSSTDTQYF. In DNA, the CDR3 is TGTGCCAGCAGCTCCAATCTGAGATCAAGCACAGATACGCAGTATTTT. Filled out from reference TRBV7-2 and TRBJ2-3, the complete variable domain reads GAGVSQSPSNKVTEKGKDVELRCDPISGHTALYWYRQSLGQGLEFLIYFQGNSAPDKSGLPSDRFSAERTGGSVSTLTIQRTQQEDSAVYLCASSSNLRSSTDTQYFGPGTRLTVL.